The text below deals with one T cell receptor beta chain. Its specificity is not known. Deletions cut 4 bases from V and 0 bases from J, with 8 bases between. The CDR3 spans 14 residues. Per germline, CDR1 SGHRS and CDR2 YFSETQ. The PCR employed 60 Vbeta primers together with 13 Jbeta primers. Generated by immunoSEQ multiplex PCR, the TCRdb table keeps only in-frame clones and is missing some. The profile covers 89,000 or so clones, with about 81% appearing a single time and 4% to 4.5% taken by the ten largest. This sample is drawn from a study of cytomegalovirus exposure and HLA in healthy donors. Regarding the study as a whole: Earlier results showed most TCR beta V segments being productive about 87% or about 30% of the time. A later analysis linked a missense variant in DCLRE1C to the trimming of TCR beta V and J genes. One later analysis reportedly identified an Asian-associated ancestry cluster that showed fewer N-insertions than the approximately 700-donor mean.

Source material: PBMCs. The source is a man between 60 and 75 years old in good health and CMV-seronegative. The chain has TRBV5-1 and TRBJ1-5; D may be TRBD1 (6 bases). The CDR3 reads CASSPGDSNQPQHF. Here the CDR3 DNA reads TGCGCCAGCAGCCCAGGGGATAGCAATCAGCCCCAGCATTTT.